Here is one T cell receptor (beta chain) with its context. The data are from a study of blood T cell repertoires in COVID-19. Study-wide background: Sample material is recorded as cDNA or gDNA derived from T cells, B-cell-depleted T cells, or PBMCs.

Losses at the gene ends were 4 bases for V and 8 bases for J; bases not matched to a gene: 9. Per germline, CDR1 SGHRS and CDR2 YFSETQ. The CDR3 is 15 residues long. Original analysis: Reference gene primer amplification gave estimated nucleated cell counts. TCRdb's table, derived via immunoSEQ multiplex PCR, lists solely in-frame clones and lacks some. For V, J and clone size, that table is used; D and trimming come from the DNA. Among around 250,000 clones listed, around 87% were seen once. Sequencing was carried out using peripheral blood. This TCR was recovered from a man aged 18 to 30 with active or convalescent COVID-19. The rearrangement links TRBV5-1 to TRBJ1-6; 7 bases line up with TRBD1. Here the CDR3 reads CASSPGQDSYSPLHF. The DNA of the CDR3 is TGCGCCAGCAGCCCCGGACAGGACTCCTATTCACCCCTCCACTTT.